The present TCR beta chain was sequenced within a study of early T cells in non-severe SARS-CoV-2 infection. The wider study: With bulk RNA from unsorted whole blood as input, sequencing yielded unpaired chains.

MiXCR, applied by TCRdb to the 5' RACE reads, yields one record per CDR3 protein. The sample comprises some 26,000 distinct CDR3 sequences, roughly 4.2% of which are singletons, and approximately 4.6% rests with the top ten. This clonotype is termed medium-sized. This CDR3 spans 14 amino acids. V was clipped by 7 bases and J by 8 bases, with 19 bases between them. Germline V gene lookup returns CDR1 SGHDT and CDR2 YYEEEE. The specimen was whole blood. The clonotype comes from an adult who was a healthcare worker with PCR-confirmed SARS-CoV-2 infection or an uninfected control (not recorded which). The rearrangement uses TRBV5-6 and TRBJ1-3; D is unresolved. CDR3: CASQSAAAEDTIYF. CDR3 nucleotide sequence: TGTGCCAGCCAGTCGGCGGCAGCGGAGGACACCATATATTTT.